Listed below are T cell receptor beta chains from one sample, sequenced in a study of human versus mouse CDR3 diversity and MHC coevolution. Some clones are missing from TCRdb's copy, which holds only in-frame ones; the method was immunoSEQ multiplex PCR. The sample has some 80,000 clones, roughly 90% seen once; the top ten hold around 0.15%. The sequenced sample consisted of naive CD4+ T cells from blood. The receptors here all came from a person aged 25 to 69 in good health. Both conserved end residues are part of each CDR3. D genes are given only for firm matches. Clone size appears in some rows only: once, few, many, or a class for an expanded clone.

.,TRBJ2-7,.,TRBV11-2,CASSLADSLTYEQYF,TGTGCCAGCAGCTTAGCTGACAGCCTAACCTACGAGCAGTACTTC
TRBD1,TRBJ1-1,once,TRBV11-2,CASSARGPGTEAFF,TGTGCCAGCAGCGCCAGGGGGCCGGGCACTGAAGCTTTCTTT
TRBD1,TRBJ2-7,.,TRBV28,CASTPFGTGSYEQYF,TGTGCCAGCACCCCTTTCGGGACAGGCTCCTACGAGCAGTACTTC
TRBD2,TRBJ2-1,.,TRBV4-1,CASSQIPGLGNLGGQFF,TGCGCCAGCAGCCAAATCCCGGGACTAGGGAATCTAGGGGGGCAGTTCTTC
.,TRBJ1-1,.,TRBV6-4,CASRAGGNTEAFF,TGTGCCAGCAGAGCGGGGGGCAACACTGAAGCTTTCTTT
.,TRBJ2-3,.,TRBV7-6,CASSSTYTDTQYF,TGTGCCAGCAGCTCCACTTACACAGATACGCAGTATTTT
TRBD1,TRBJ1-2,.,TRBV28,CASSFGQGSYGYTF,TGTGCCAGCAGTTTTGGACAGGGCAGCTATGGCTACACCTTC
.,TRBJ2-1,.,TRBV25-1,CASSGGSDSYNEQFF,TGTGCCAGCAGTGGGGGCAGCGACTCCTACAATGAGCAGTTCTTC
TRBD1,TRBJ2-3,.,TRBV6-1,CASSVGQGATDTQYF,TGTGCCAGCAGTGTGGGACAGGGGGCCACAGATACGCAGTATTTT
TRBD1,TRBJ2-3,.,TRBV28,CASSLGTGRSADTQYF,TGTGCCAGCAGTCTCGGGACAGGGCGAAGCGCAGATACGCAGTATTTT
.,TRBJ1-6,.,TRBV2,CASTKGGNSPLHF,TGTGCCAGCACCAAAGGAGGGAATTCACCCCTCCACTTT
.,TRBJ2-1,.,TRBV19,CASSISSLRPNNEQFF,TGTGCCAGTAGTATAAGTTCTCTGCGCCCAAACAATGAGCAGTTCTTC
.,TRBJ2-1,.,TRBV11-2,CASSQGGPSAGEQFF,TGTGCCAGCAGCCAAGGGGGACCCTCGGCAGGGGAGCAGTTCTTC
TRBD2,TRBJ2-5,.,TRBV11-1,CASSLAGVAGVRETQYF,TGTGCCAGCAGCTTAGCGGGGGTAGCGGGAGTTCGAGAGACCCAGTACTTC
.,TRBJ1-5,.,TRBV18,CASSAGERNQPQHF,TGTGCCAGCTCAGCTGGGGAGCGCAATCAGCCCCAGCATTTT